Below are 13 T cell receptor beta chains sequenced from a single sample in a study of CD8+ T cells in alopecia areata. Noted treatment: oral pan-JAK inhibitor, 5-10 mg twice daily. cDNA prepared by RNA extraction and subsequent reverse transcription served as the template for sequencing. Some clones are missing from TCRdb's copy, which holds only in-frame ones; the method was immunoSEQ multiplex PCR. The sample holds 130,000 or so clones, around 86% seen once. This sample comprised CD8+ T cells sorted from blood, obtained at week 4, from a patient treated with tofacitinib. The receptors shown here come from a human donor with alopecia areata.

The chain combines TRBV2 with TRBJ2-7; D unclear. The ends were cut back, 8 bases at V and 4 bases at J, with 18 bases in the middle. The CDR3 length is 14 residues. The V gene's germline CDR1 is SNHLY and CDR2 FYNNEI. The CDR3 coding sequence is TGTGCCAGCTCTAGGGCTTCGGTTCTATACGAGCAGTACTTC. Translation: CASSRASVLYEQYF.

CDR3 amino acids: CASTTSGGTQPSTDTQYF. The DNA of the CDR3 is TGTGCCAGCACTACTAGCGGGGGGACACAACCTAGCACAGATACGCAGTATTTT. The V call is TRBV7-9, the J call TRBJ2-3, with TRBD2 identical over 12 bases. CDR3 length equals 18 residues. In germline, CDR1 is SEHNR, CDR2 FQNEAQ (reference sequence). Trimming at V came to 7 bases and at J to 0 bases, leaving 11 bases not matched to a gene.

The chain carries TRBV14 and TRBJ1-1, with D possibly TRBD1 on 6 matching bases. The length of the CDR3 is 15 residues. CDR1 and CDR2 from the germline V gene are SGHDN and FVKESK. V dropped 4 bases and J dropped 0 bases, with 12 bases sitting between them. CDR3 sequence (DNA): TGTGCCAGCAGCCCCCCGGGGGGGCTGAACACTGAAGCTTTCTTT. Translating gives CASSPPGGLNTEAFF.

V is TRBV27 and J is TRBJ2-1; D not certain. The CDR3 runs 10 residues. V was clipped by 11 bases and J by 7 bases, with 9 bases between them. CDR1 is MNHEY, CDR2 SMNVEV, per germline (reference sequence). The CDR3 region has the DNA TGTGCCGTTCGCGCTAATGAGCAGTTCTTC. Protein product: CAVRANEQFF.

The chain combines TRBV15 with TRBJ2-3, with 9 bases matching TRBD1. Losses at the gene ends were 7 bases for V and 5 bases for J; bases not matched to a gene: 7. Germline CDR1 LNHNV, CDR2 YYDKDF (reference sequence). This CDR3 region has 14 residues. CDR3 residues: CATTRQGDRDTQYF. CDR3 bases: TGTGCCACCACACGACAGGGGGATAGAGATACGCAGTATTTT.

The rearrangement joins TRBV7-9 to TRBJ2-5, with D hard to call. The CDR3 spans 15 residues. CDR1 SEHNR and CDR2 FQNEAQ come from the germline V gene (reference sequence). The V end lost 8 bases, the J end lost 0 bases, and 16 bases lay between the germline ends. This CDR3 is CASFPDGQYQETQYF. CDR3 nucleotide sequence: TGTGCCAGCTTTCCCGACGGGCAGTACCAAGAGACCCAGTACTTC. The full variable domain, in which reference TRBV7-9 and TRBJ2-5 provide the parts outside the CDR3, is DTGVSQNPRHKITKRGQNVTFRCDPISEHNRLYWYRQTLGQGPEFLTYFQNEAQLEKSRLLSDRFSAERPKGSFSTLEIQRTEQGDSAMYLCASFPDGQYQETQYFGPGTRLLVL.

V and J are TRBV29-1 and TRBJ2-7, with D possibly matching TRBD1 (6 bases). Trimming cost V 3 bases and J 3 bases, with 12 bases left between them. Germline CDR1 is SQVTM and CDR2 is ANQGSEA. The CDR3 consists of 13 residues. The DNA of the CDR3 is TGCAGCGTTGACGGACAGAAAAGCTACGAGCAGTACTTC. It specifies CSVDGQKSYEQYF.

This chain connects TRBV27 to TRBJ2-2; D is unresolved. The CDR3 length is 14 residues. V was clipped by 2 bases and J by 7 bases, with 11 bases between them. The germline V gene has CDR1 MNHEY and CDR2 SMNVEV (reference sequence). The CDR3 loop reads CASSLTKGGGELFF. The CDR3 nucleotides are TGTGCCAGCAGTTTAACAAAGGGTGGCGGGGAGCTGTTTTTT.

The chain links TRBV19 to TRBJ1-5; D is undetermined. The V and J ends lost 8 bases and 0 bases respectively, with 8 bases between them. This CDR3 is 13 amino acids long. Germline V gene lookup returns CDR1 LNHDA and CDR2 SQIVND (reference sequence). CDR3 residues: CASEGDSNQPQHF. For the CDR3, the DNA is TGTGCCAGTGAGGGAGATAGCAATCAGCCCCAGCATTTT.

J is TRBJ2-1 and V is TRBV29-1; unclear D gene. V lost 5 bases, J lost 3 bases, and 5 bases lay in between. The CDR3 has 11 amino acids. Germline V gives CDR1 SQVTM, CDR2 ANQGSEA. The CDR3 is CSVLVYNEQFF. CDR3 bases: TGCAGCGTTCTAGTCTACAATGAGCAGTTCTTC.

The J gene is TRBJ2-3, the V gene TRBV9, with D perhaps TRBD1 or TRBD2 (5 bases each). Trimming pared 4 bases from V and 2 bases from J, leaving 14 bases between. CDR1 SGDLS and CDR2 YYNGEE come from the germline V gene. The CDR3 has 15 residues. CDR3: CASSPGTINTDTQYF. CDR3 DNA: TGTGCCAGCAGCCCCGGGACGATCAACACAGATACGCAGTATTTT.

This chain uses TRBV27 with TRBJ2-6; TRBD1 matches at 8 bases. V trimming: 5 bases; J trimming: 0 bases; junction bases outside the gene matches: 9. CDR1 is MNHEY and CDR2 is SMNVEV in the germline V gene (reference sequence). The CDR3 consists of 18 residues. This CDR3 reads CASSPGQGEGSGANVLTF. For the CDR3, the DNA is TGTGCCAGCAGTCCCGGACAGGGTGAGGGCTCTGGGGCCAACGTCCTGACTTTC.

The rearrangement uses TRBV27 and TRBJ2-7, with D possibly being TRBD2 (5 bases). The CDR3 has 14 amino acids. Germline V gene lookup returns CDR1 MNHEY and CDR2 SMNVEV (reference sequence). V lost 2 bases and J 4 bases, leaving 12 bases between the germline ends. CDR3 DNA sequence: TGTGCCAGCAGTTTAGAACGGGAAGGGTACGAGCAGTACTTC. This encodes CASSLEREGYEQYF.